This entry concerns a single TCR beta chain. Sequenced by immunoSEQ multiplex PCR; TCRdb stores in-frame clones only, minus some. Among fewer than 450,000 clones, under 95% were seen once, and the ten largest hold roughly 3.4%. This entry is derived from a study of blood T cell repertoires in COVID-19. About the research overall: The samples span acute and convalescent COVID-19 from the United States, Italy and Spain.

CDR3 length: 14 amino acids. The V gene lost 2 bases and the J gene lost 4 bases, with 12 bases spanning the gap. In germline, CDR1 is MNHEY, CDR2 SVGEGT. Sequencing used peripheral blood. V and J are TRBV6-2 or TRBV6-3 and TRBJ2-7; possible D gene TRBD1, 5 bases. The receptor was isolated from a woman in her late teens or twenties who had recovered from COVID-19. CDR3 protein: CASSYEATGYEQYV. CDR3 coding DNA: TGTGCCAGCAGTTACGAGGCTACAGGTTACGAGCAGTACGTC.